Below, 6 T cell receptor beta chains from the same sample are listed, as sequenced in a study of cytomegalovirus exposure and HLA in healthy donors. The PCR ran on 60 Vbeta and 13 Jbeta primers. The data were produced by immunoSEQ multiplex PCR, yet TCRdb's version contains in-frame clones alone and is incomplete. This sample's clone table lists approximately 42,000 clones. Sequencing used PBMCs. The receptors originated from a male donor in good health and CMV-seronegative.

This sequence joins TRBV19 and TRBJ1-5; no definite D call. The CDR3 covers 13 residues. V was trimmed by 1 base and J by 3 bases, leaving 4 bases between them. CDR1 is LNHDA, CDR2 SQIVND, per germline (reference sequence). The CDR3 sequence is CASSIGHNQPQHF. The CDR3 DNA follows: TGTGCCAGTAGTATAGGTCACAATCAGCCCCAGCATTTT.

The J gene is TRBJ2-1, the V gene TRBV27, with 14 nucleotides matching TRBD2. The CDR3 has 15 residues. From germline, CDR1 is MNHEY and CDR2 SMNVEV (reference sequence). V trimming: 7 bases; J trimming: 6 bases; junction bases outside the gene matches: 5. CDR3 nucleotide sequence: TGTGCCAGCACCCCCGGGACTAGCGGGAGCAATGAGCAGTTCTTC. Translation: CASTPGTSGSNEQFF.

The V and J genes are TRBV30 and TRBJ2-1; D is possibly TRBD2 (5 bases). Trimming left V 4 bases short and J 7 bases short, with 20 bases between. The CDR3 consists of 15 residues. Germline V gene lookup returns CDR1 GTSNPN and CDR2 SVGIG (reference sequence). The CDR3 DNA follows: TGTGCCTGGAACCCCCCGGGAATTATAGGGAATGAGCAGTTCTTC. It codes for CAWNPPGIIGNEQFF.

The chain employs TRBV2 and TRBJ2-5; no reliable D call. The germline V gene has CDR1 SNHLY and CDR2 FYNNEI. The CDR3 loop spans 12 amino acids. Between the trimmed V and J ends, which lost 4 bases and 2 bases, there was a span of 5 bases. CDR3 DNA sequence: TGTGCCAGCAGTGCTATTCAAGAGACCCAGTACTTC. Protein: CASSAIQETQYF.

Regarding this clone: The sample contains more than one DNA sequence encoding this CDR3. The V call is TRBV6-5, the J call TRBJ1-2; TRBD1 agrees at 7 bases. J lost 6 bases, V lost 5 bases, and 3 bases had no gene match. Germline CDR1 reads MNHEY; CDR2 reads SVGAGI. The length of the CDR3 is 12 residues. CDR3 DNA sequence: TGTGCCAGCAGTGAAACAGGGGATGGCTACACCTTC. Amino acids: CASSETGDGYTF.

The CDR3 DNA sequence: TGCGCCAGCAGCTTCATCCTCGGGGGGGACAATGAGCAGTTCTTC. Its protein product is CASSFILGGDNEQFF. The rearrangement links TRBV5-1 to TRBJ2-1, with 8 bases lining up with TRBD2. V lost 2 bases, J lost 5 bases, and 6 bases stayed unmatched. Germline V lookup: CDR1 SGHRS, CDR2 YFSETQ. This CDR3 is built from 15 residues.